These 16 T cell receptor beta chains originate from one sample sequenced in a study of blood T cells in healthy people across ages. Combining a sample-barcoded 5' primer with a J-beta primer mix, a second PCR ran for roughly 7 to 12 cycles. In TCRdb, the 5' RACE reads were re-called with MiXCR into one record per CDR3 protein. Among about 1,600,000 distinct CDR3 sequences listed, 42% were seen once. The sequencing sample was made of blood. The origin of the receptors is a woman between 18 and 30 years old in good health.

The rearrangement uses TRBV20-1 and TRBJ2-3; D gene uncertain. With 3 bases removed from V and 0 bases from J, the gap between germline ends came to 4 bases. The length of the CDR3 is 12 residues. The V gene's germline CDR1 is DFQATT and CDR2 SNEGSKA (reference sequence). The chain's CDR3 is CSARQSTDTQYF. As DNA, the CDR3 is TGCAGTGCTAGGCAGAGCACAGATACGCAGTATTTT.

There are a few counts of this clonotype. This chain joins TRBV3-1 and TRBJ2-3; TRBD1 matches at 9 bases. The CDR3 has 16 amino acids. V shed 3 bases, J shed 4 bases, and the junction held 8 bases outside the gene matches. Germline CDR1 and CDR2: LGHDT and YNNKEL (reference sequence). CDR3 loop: CASSQAWDRVPDTQYF. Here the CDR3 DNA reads TGTGCCAGCAGCCAGGCCTGGGACAGGGTCCCAGATACGCAGTATTTT.

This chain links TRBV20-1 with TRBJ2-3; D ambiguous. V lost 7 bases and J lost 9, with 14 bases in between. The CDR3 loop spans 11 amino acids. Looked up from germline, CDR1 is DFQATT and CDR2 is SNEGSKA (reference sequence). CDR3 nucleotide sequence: TGCAGTGTCCCGGGTGGATACACGCAGTATTTT. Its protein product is CSVPGGYTQYF.

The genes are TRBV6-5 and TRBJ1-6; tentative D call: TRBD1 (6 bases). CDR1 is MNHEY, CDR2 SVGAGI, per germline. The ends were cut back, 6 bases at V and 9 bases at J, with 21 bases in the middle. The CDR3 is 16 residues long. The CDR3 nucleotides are TGTGCCAGCAGCCCGACGATTGACAGGCGACTTTCACCCCTCCACTTT. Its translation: CASSPTIDRRLSPLHF.

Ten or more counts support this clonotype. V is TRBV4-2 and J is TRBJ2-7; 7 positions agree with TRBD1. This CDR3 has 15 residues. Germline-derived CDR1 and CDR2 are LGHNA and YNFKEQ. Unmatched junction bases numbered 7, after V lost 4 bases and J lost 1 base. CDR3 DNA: TGTGCCAGCAGCCCTACAGGGGTTGATTCCTACGAGCAGTACTTC. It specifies CASSPTGVDSYEQYF.

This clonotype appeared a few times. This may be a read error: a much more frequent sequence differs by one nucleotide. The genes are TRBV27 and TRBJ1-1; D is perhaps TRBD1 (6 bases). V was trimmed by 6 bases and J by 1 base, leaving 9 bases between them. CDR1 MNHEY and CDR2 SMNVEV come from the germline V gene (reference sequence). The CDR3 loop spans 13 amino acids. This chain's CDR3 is CASSIGGNTEAFF. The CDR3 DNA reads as TGTGCCAGCAGCATAGGGGGGAACACTGAAGCTTTCTTT.

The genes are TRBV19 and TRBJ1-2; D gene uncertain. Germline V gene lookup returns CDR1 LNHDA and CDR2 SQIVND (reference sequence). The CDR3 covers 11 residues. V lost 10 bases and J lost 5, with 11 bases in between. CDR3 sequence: CAINEGYGYTF. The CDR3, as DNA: TGTGCCATCAACGAGGGTTATGGCTACACCTTC.

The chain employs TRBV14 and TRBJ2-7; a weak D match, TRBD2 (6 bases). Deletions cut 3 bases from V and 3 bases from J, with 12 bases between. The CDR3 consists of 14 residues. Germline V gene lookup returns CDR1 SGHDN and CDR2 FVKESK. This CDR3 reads CASSQAGSVYEQYF. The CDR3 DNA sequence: TGTGCCAGCAGCCAGGCGGGGTCAGTCTACGAGCAGTACTTC.

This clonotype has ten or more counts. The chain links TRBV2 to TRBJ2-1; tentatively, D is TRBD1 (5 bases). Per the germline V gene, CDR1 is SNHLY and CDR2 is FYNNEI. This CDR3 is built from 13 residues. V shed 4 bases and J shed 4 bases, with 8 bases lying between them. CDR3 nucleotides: TGTGCCAGCAGTGGGACAATTTACAATGAGCAGTTCTTC. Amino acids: CASSGTIYNEQFF.

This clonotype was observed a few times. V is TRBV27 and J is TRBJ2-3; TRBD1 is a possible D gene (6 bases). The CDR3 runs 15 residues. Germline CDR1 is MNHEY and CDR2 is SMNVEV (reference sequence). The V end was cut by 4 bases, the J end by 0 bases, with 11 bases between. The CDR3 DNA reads TGTGCCAGCAGTTACCCAGGGGAGAGCACAGATACGCAGTATTTT. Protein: CASSYPGESTDTQYF.

CDR3 sequence: CASSEGPGQGPEAFF. As DNA, the CDR3 is TGTGCCAGCAGTGAGGGACCGGGACAGGGGCCCGAAGCTTTCTTT. The chain has TRBV25-1 and TRBJ1-1, with TRBD1 matching 10 bases. After removal of 3 bases from V and 8 bases from J, the junction contained 9 bases not matched to a gene. CDR3 length: 15 amino acids. The germline gives CDR1 MGHDK, CDR2 SYGVNS.

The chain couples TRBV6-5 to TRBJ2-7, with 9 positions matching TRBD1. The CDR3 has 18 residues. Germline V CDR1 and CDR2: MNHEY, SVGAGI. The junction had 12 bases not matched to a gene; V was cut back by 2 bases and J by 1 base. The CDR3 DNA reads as TGTGCCAGCAGTTACCGACGGGGACAGGGATCTCAATCCTACGAGCAGTACTTC. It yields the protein CASSYRRGQGSQSYEQYF.

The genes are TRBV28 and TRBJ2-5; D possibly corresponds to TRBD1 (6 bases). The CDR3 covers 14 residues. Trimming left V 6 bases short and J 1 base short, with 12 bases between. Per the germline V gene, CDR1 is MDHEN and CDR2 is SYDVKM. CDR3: CASSRDRPQETQYF. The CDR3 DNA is TGTGCCAGCAGCCGAGACAGGCCCCAAGAGACCCAGTACTTC.

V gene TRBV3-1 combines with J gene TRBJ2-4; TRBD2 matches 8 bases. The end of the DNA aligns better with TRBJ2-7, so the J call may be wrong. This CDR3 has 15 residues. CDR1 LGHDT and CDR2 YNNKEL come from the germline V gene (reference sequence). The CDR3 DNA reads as TGTGCCAGCAGCCAAGTCTACGGGACTAGAAACGAGCAGTACTTC. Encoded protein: CASSQVYGTRNEQYF.

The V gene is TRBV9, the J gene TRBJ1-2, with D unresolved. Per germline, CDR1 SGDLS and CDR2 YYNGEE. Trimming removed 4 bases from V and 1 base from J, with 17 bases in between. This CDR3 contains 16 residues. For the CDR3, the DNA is TGTGCCAGCAGCATTTTTTCGGCCGAAAGTAACTATGGCTACACCTTC. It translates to CASSIFSAESNYGYTF.

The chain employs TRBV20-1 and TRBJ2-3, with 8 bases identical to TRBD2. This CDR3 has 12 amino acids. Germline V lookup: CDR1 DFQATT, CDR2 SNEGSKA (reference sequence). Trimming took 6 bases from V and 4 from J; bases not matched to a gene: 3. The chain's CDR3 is CSAELAADTQYF. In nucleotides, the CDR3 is TGCAGTGCCGAACTAGCGGCAGATACGCAGTATTTT.